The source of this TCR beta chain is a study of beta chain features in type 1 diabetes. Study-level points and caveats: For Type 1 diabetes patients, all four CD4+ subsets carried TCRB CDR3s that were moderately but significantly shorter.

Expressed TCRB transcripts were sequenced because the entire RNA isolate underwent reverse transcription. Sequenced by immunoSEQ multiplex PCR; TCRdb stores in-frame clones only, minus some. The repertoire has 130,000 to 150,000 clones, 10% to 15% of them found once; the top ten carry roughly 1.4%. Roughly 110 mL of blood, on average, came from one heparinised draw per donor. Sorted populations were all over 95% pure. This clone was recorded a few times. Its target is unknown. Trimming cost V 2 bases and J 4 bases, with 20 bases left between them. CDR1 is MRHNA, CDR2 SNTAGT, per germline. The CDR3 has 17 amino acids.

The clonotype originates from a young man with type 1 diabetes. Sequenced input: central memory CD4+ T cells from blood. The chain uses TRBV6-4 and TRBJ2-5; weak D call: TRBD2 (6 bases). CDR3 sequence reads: CASSDVGGGLGAETQYF. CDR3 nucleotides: TGTGCCAGCAGTGACGTCGGTGGGGGGTTAGGAGCAGAGACCCAGTACTTC.